These T cell receptor beta chains were read from a single sample in a study of CD8 T cells in Susac syndrome. TCRdb used MiXCR to reprocess the immunoSEQ multiplex PCR reads, holding one entry per CDR3 protein. This table holds under 550,000 distinct CDR3 sequences, more than 70% found once. The specimen was CD8+ T cells from PBMCs. These receptors all stem from a human donor with multiple sclerosis. The CDR3 runs from the conserved cysteine through the conserved F or W. The D gene is left open where the match is weak. The size field is filled for only some rows; it gives once, few, many or a size class.

CASSEQGAPLNEQFF TGTGCCAGCAGTGAGCAGGGTGCCCCTCTCAATGAGCAGTTCTTC TRBJ2-1 TRBV6-1 - -
CSARTSDRLGEGEQYF TGCAGTGCTAGAACCTCGGACAGGCTGGGTGAGGGGGAGCAGTACTTC TRBJ2-7 TRBV20-1 TRBD1 once
CASQQGYSNQPQHF TGTGCCAGCCAACAGGGATATAGCAATCAGCCCCAGCATTTT TRBJ1-5 TRBV6-1 - -
CASSQDRGANQPQHF TGCGCCAGCAGCCAAGATAGGGGAGCTAATCAGCCCCAGCATTTT TRBJ1-5 TRBV4-1 - -
CASSLGSSGSPSYEQYF TGTGCCAGCAGCTTAGGGTCTAGCGGGAGCCCTTCCTACGAGCAGTACTTC TRBJ2-7 TRBV7-2 TRBD2 -
CASSEEQTTDTQYF TGTGCCAGCAGTGAAGAGCAGACGACAGATACGCAGTATTTT TRBJ2-3 TRBV2 - -
CASSPGQYFQPQHF TGTGCCAGCAGTCCGGGACAGTACTTCCAGCCCCAGCATTTT TRBJ1-5 TRBV27 TRBD1 -
CASSRSLSGGEISYNEQFF TGTGCCAGCAGCCGTTCTTTGAGTGGCGGGGAGATTTCCTACAATGAGCAGTTCTTC TRBJ2-1 TRBV11-2 - -
CASRGMEETQYF TGCGCCAGCAGAGGGATGGAAGAGACCCAGTACTTC TRBJ2-5 TRBV10-2 - -
CASSQLTGTQVYTGELFF TGTGCCAGCAGCCAGCTTACCGGGACACAGGTGTACACCGGGGAGCTGTTTTTT TRBJ2-2 TRBV4-2 - -
CASSSVSREYNEQFF TGTGCCAGCAGCTCCGTCTCGCGGGAGTACAATGAGCAGTTCTTC TRBJ2-1 TRBV28 TRBD2 -
CASRRLYGYTF TGTGCCAGCAGGCGTCTCTATGGCTACACCTTC TRBJ1-2 TRBV6-5 - -
CASSQSSSGRRNEQFF TGTGCCAGCAGCCAATCGTCTAGCGGGAGGAGAAATGAGCAGTTCTTC TRBJ2-1 TRBV3-1 TRBD2 -
CASSSSGGASYEQYF TGTGCCAGCAGCTCTAGCGGGGGGGCCTCCTACGAGCAGTACTTC TRBJ2-7 TRBV5-4 TRBD2 -
CASSYEKGGTEAFF TGTGCCAGCAGTTACGAAAAGGGAGGCACTGAAGCTTTCTTT TRBJ1-1 TRBV6-5 - once
CSAEYQYEQYF TGCAGCGCCGAGTACCAGTACGAGCAGTACTTC TRBJ2-7 TRBV29-1 - -
CASSYEAGGNEKLFF TGTGCCAGCAGTTACGAGGCAGGGGGGAACGAAAAACTGTTTTTT TRBJ1-4 TRBV6-5 TRBD1 -
CASSVSGYGKKLFF TGTGCCAGCAGTGTTTCAGGGTATGGGAAAAAACTGTTTTTT TRBJ1-4 TRBV28 - -
CASSSTSPSKGRTHLDGEQYF TGTGCCAGCAGTTCCACTAGCCCTAGTAAGGGGCGGACTCACCTCGATGGGGAGCAGTACTTC TRBJ2-7 TRBV28 - -
CASSYQIGTEAFF TGTGCCAGCAGCTATCAAATCGGTACTGAAGCTTTCTTT TRBJ1-1 TRBV5-6 - -
CASTGGRNTGELFF TGTGCCAGCACAGGAGGCAGGAACACCGGGGAGCTGTTTTTT TRBJ2-2 TRBV2 - -
CASSPTGANTEAFF TGTGCCAGCAGTCCGACAGGGGCAAACACTGAAGCTTTCTTT TRBJ1-1 TRBV27 TRBD1 few
CASSLAYRFPEAFF TGTGCCAGCAGCTTAGCATACAGGTTCCCTGAAGCTTTCTTT TRBJ1-1 TRBV7-8 - -
CASTLQGPAREKLFF TGTGCCAGCACACTCCAGGGCCCTGCGCGTGAAAAACTGTTTTTT TRBJ1-4 TRBV6-1 - -
CASSQDLAGSLEQYF TGCGCCAGCAGCCAAGATCTAGCGGGATCTCTCGAGCAGTACTTC TRBJ2-7 TRBV4-1 TRBD2 -
CASTKSARADTQYF TGTGCCAGCACCAAGAGCGCGCGGGCGGACACGCAGTATTTT TRBJ2-3 TRBV27 - -
CASSAAYGGYTF TGTGCCAGCAGCGCCGCCTACGGAGGCTACACCTTC TRBJ1-2 TRBV4-2 - -
CASSLGPPNTGELFF TGTGCCAGCAGTCTGGGGCCTCCGAACACCGGGGAGCTGTTTTTT TRBJ2-2 TRBV6-4 - -
CAISEPLEAYEQYF TGTGCCATCAGTGAGCCCCTCGAGGCCTACGAGCAGTACTTC TRBJ2-7 TRBV10-3 - once
CASSFSPAGTDTQYF TGTGCCAGCAGTTTTTCCCCAGCGGGTACAGATACGCAGTATTTT TRBJ2-3 TRBV12-3/TRBV12-4 - -
CACSYGGNTEAFF TGTGCCTGCAGTTACGGCGGGAACACTGAAGCTTTCTTT TRBJ1-1 TRBV6-5 - -
CASSVDGGVQETQYF TGTGCCAGCAGCGTAGACGGGGGGGTCCAAGAGACCCAGTACTTC TRBJ2-5 TRBV9 TRBD2 -
CSANPMTASTDTQYF TGCAGTGCTAACCCAATGACAGCGAGCACAGATACGCAGTATTTT TRBJ2-3 TRBV20-1 - -